This T cell receptor beta chain was sequenced in a study of T cell changes during pregnancy in multiple sclerosis. CDR1 SNHLY and CDR2 FYNNEI come from the germline V gene. The CDR3 is made up of 14 amino acids. Unmatched junction bases numbered 5, after V lost 7 bases and J lost 7 bases. TCRdb keeps only in-frame clones here, not all; method: immunoSEQ multiplex PCR. The sample holds about 60,000 clones; approximately 90% are singletons and the top ten take roughly 0.76%. The sequencing here drew on CD4+ T cells from peripheral blood mononuclear cells, taken in the first trimester of pregnancy. The chain joins TRBV2 to TRBJ2-1; 12 bases align to TRBD2. The TCR was taken from a female donor with multiple sclerosis, enrolled in a pregnancy study. CDR3 protein: CASKTSGGKNEQFF. The DNA for the CDR3 is TGTGCCAGCAAAACTAGCGGGGGGAAGAATGAGCAGTTCTTC. The complete variable domain, with remaining parts taken from reference TRBV2 and TRBJ2-1, reads EPEVTQTPSHQVTQMGQEVILRCVPISNHLYFYWYRQILGQKVEFLVSFYNNEISEKSEIFDDQFSVERPDGSNFTLKIRSTKLEDSAMYFCASKTSGGKNEQFFGPGTRLTVL.